The clone carrying this T cell receptor (beta chain) turned up a few times. Its antigen remains unidentified. PCR amplification relied on 60 Vbeta primers (plus 13 Jbeta primers). TCRdb's copy holds only in-frame clones and misses some; the assay was immunoSEQ multiplex PCR. The table shows about 130,000 clones, with roughly 84% occurring only once. These data originate in a study of cytomegalovirus exposure and HLA in healthy donors. On the study more broadly: Approximately 180 million T cells yielded approximately 100 million unique TCR beta sequences, as an earlier analysis found.

General study points: In a later analysis, donors in an Asian-associated ancestry cluster reportedly had fewer N-insertions in productive TCRs than the cohort mean.

Trimming removed 2 bases from V and 0 bases from J, with 7 bases in between. The V gene's germline CDR1 is GTSNPN and CDR2 SVGIG (reference sequence). CDR3 length: 13 residues. This sequence was found in a man aged 50 to 59 in good health and CMV-seronegative. The J gene is TRBJ1-1, the V gene TRBV30; D gene uncertain. Sequencing was performed on PBMCs. The CDR3 sequence is CAWSPKMNTEAFF. The CDR3 DNA reads as TGTGCCTGGAGTCCTAAAATGAACACTGAAGCTTTCTTT. The full variable domain, rest sourced from reference TRBV30 and TRBJ1-1, is SQTIHQWPATLVQPVGSPLSLECTVEGTSNPNLYWYRQAAGRGLQLLFYSVGIGQISSEVPQNLSASRPQDRQFILSSKKLLLSDSGFYLCAWSPKMNTEAFFGQGTRLTVV.